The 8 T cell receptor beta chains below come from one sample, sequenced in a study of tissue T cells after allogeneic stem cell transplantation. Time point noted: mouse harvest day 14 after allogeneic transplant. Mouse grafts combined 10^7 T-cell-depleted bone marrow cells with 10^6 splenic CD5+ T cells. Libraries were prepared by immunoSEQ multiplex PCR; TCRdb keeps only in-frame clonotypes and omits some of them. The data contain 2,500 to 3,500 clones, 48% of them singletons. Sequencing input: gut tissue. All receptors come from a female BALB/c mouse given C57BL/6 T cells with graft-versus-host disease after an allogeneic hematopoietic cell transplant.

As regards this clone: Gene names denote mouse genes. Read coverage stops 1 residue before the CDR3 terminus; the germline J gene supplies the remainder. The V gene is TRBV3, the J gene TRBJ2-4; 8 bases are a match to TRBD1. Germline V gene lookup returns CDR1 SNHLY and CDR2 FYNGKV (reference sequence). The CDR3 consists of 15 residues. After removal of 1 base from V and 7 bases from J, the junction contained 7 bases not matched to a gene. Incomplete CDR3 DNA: TGTGCCAGCAGCTTAGACCGCAGGGGGCGCGACACCTTGTAC. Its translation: CASSLDRRGRDTLY. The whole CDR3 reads CASSLDRRGRDTLYF. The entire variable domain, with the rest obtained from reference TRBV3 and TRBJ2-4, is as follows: GPKVLQIPSHQIIDMGQMVTLNCDPVSNHLYFYWYKQILGQQMEFLVNFYNGKVMEKSKLFKDQFSVERPDGSYFTLKIQPTALEDSAVYFCASSLDRRGRDTLYFGAGTRLSVL.

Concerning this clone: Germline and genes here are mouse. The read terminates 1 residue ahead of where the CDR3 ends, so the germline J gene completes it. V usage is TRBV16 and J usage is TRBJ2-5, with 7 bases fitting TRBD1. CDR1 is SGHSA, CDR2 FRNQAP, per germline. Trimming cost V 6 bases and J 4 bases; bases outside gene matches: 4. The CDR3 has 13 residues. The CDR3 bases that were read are TGTGCAAGCAGTCCACAGGGGAAAGACACCCAGTAC. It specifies CASSPQGKDTQY. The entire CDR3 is CASSPQGKDTQYF.

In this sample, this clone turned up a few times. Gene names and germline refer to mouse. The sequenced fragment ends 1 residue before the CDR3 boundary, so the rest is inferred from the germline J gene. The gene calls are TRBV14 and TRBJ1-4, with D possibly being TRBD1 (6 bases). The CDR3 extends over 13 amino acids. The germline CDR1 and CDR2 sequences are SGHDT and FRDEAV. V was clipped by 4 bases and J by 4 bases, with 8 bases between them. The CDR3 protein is CASSGDNNERLFF. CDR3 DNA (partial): TGTGCCAGCAGTGGGGACAACAACGAAAGATTATTT. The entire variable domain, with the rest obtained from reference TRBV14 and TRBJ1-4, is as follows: EAGVTQSPRYAVLQEGQAVSFWCDPISGHDTLYWYQQPRDQGPQLLVYFRDEAVIDNSQLPSDRFSAVRPKGTNSTLKIQSAKQGDTATYLCASSGDNNERLFFGHGTKLSVL.

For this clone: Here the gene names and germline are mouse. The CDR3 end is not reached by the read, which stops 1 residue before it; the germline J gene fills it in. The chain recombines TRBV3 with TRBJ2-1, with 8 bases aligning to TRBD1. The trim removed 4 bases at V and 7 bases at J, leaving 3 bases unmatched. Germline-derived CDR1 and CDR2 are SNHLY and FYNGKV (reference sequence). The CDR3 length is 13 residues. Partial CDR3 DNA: TGTGCCAGCAGCTCCCGACAGGGGGCTGAGCAGTTC. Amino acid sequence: CASSSRQGAEQF. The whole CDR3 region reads CASSSRQGAEQFF.

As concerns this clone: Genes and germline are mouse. CDR3 sequence: CATTGISNERLFF. CDR3 bases read: TGTGCCACCACAGGAATTTCCAACGAAAGATTATTT. The V gene is TRBV26, the J gene TRBJ1-4; D is perhaps TRBD1 (5 bases). Coverage ceases 1 residue before the CDR3 finishes, and the germline J gene fills in the end. The CDR3 has 13 residues. Trimming pared 10 bases from V and 0 bases from J, leaving 9 bases between. Germline V gene lookup returns CDR1 KGHPV and CDR2 FQNQEV (reference sequence). The variable domain in full, with the rest retrieved from reference TRBV26 and TRBJ1-4, is NSKVIQTPRYLVKGQGQKAKMRCIPEKGHPVVFWYQQNKNNEFKFLINFQNQEVLQQIDMTEKRFSAECPSNSPCSLEIQSSEAGDSALYLCATTGISNERLFFGHGTKLSVL.

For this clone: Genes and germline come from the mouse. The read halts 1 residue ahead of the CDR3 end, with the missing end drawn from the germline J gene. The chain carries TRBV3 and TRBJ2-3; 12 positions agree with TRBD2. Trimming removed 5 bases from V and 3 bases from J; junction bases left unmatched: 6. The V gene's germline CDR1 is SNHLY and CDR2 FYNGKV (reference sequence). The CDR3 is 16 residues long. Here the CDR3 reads CASSQTGGARAETLYF. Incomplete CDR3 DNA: TGTGCCAGCAGCCAGACTGGGGGGGCGCGGGCAGAAACGCTGTAT.

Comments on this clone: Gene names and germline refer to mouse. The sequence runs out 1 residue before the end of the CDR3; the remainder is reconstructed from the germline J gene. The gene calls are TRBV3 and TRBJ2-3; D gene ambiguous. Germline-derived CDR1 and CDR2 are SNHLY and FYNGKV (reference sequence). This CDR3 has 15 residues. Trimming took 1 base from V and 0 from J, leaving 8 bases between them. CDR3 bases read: TGTGCCAGCAGCTTAGGGCTGGCTAGTGCAGAAACGCTGTAT. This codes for CASSLGLASAETLY. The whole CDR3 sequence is CASSLGLASAETLYF.

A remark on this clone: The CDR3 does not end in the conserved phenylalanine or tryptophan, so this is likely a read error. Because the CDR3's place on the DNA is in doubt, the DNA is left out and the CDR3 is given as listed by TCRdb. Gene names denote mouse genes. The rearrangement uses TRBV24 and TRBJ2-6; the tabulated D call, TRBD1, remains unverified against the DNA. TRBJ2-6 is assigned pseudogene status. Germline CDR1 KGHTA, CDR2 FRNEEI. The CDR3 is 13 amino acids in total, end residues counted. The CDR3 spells CASSPDRTLALTD.